Listed below are T cell receptor beta chains from one sample, sequenced in a study of tumor and adjacent non-tumor tissue in lung cancer. TCRdb re-called the multiplex PCR reads with MiXCR, one entry per CDR3 protein. Among approximately 70,000 distinct CDR3 sequences, roughly 72% were seen once, and the ten largest hold about 30%. The specimen sequenced was lung tumor tissue. Source of these receptors: a man in his sixties with non-small cell lung cancer. Both conserved end residues are part of each CDR3. A D gene is named only where the DNA matches it firmly. Clone size, where shown, is once, few, many, or a class for clones that have expanded.

length: 17; V: TRBV20-1; D: TRBD2; J: TRBJ2-2; size: -; CDR3: CSAPGTSGLSFTGNLFF; DNA: TGCAGTGCTCCCGGGACTAGCGGGTTGTCATTCACCGGAAATCTGTTTTTT
length: 16; V: TRBV7-8; D: -; J: TRBJ1-1; size: few; CDR3: CASKIIGLGKNTEAFF; DNA: TGTGCCAGCAAGATTATTGGGCTGGGGAAGAACACTGAAGCTTTCTTT
length: 13; V: TRBV28; D: TRBD2; J: TRBJ2-7; size: few; CDR3: CASGRGGKGKQYF; DNA: TGTGCCAGCGGCCGCGGGGGAAAGGGGAAGCAGTACTTC
length: 14; V: TRBV20-1; D: TRBD2; J: TRBJ2-1; size: -; CDR3: CSVFIAGGRNKQFF; DNA: TGCAGTGTTTTCATAGCGGGAGGGCGAAATAAGCAGTTCTTC
length: 14; V: TRBV6-1; D: -; J: TRBJ2-3; size: -; CDR3: CAGWLTRSIDTQYF; DNA: TGTGCCGGCTGGTTGACTAGAAGCATAGATACGCAGTATTTT
length: 13; V: TRBV10-3; D: -; J: TRBJ2-7; size: -; CDR3: CAISGIYSYEHYF; DNA: TGTGCCATCAGTGGGATCTACTCCTACGAGCACTACTTC
length: 16; V: TRBV20-1; D: TRBD1; J: TRBJ2-3; size: many; CDR3: CSAPGKGAFGTDTQYF; DNA: TGCAGTGCCCCCGGCAAGGGGGCGTTTGGCACAGATACGCAGTATTTT
length: 15; V: TRBV6-5; D: -; J: TRBJ2-3; size: -; CDR3: CAGSELVGGTDTLYF; DNA: TGTGCCGGCAGTGAACTAGTGGGGGGCACAGATACGCTGTATTTT
length: 16; V: TRBV20-1; D: -; J: TRBJ2-5; size: -; CDR3: CSATSKVSVGGETQYF; DNA: TGCAGTGCTACCTCGAAGGTTAGCGTAGGTGGAGAGACCCAGTACTTC
length: 16; V: TRBV29-1; D: TRBD2; J: TRBJ2-5; size: -; CDR3: CSVAGLAGEFGKTHCF; DNA: TGCAGCGTAGCGGGACTAGCGGGAGAATTCGGTAAGACCCATTGCTTC
length: 15; V: TRBV20-1; D: -; J: TRBJ2-7; size: many; CDR3: CSARPGGDNLYEQYF; DNA: TGCAGTGCTAGGCCCGGAGGAGACAATTTATACGAGCAGTACTTC
length: 14; V: TRBV29-1; D: TRBD1; J: TRBJ2-1; size: -; CDR3: CSAQDRRSYNEQFF; DNA: TGCAGCGCCCAGGACAGGCGCTCCTACAATGAGCAATTCTTC
length: 13; V: TRBV29-1; D: -; J: TRBJ1-1; size: -; CDR3: CSAAVGGVTEAFF; DNA: TGCAGCGCCGCGGTAGGGGGGGTCACTGAAGCTTTCTTT
length: 14; V: TRBV11-2; D: -; J: TRBJ2-5; size: -; CDR3: CATSRSDGQETQYF; DNA: TGTGCCACCAGCAGATCCGACGGGCAAGAGACCCAGTATTTC
length: 14; V: TRBV12-3/TRBV12-4; D: TRBD2; J: TRBJ2-1; size: -; CDR3: CATSFGGRVHEQFF; DNA: TGTGCCACCAGTTTTGGCGGGAGAGTCCATGAGCAGTTCTTC
length: 15; V: TRBV5-1; D: TRBD1; J: TRBJ2-7; size: -; CDR3: CASSYGTGVSYELYF; DNA: TGCGCCAGCAGCTACGGGACAGGGGTGTCCTACGAGCTGTACTTC
length: 15; V: TRBV6-1; D: -; J: TRBJ1-5; size: few; CDR3: CASSEAGGLSQPQHF; DNA: TGTGCTAGCAGTGAAGCTGGGGGGTTGAGTCAGCCCCAGCATTTT
length: 15; V: TRBV6-1; D: TRBD1; J: TRBJ2-3; size: -; CDR3: CGSSGLRQGSQPQYF; DNA: TGTGGCAGCAGTGGATTACGACAGGGTTCTCAGCCCCAGTATTTT
length: 13; V: TRBV29-1; D: TRBD2; J: TRBJ2-3; size: medium-sized; CDR3: CSVALAGVGGQYF; DNA: TGCAGCGTTGCACTAGCGGGAGTGGGGGGGCAGTATTTT
length: 12; V: TRBV29-1; D: -; J: TRBJ1-1; size: -; CDR3: CSVVPTNIEALF; DNA: TGCAGCGTTGTGCCAACGAACATTGAAGCTTTATTT
length: 14; V: TRBV6-1; D: -; J: TRBJ1-5; size: -; CDR3: CASSWTAGFRPQHF; DNA: TGTGCCAGCTCTTGGACGGCAGGATTTCGGCCCCAGCATTTT
length: 14; V: TRBV14; D: TRBD2; J: TRBJ2-1; size: many; CDR3: CASSRVTSGTEQFF; DNA: TGTGCCAGCAGCCGAGTCACTAGCGGGACTGAGCAGTTCTTC
length: 13; V: TRBV5-4; D: TRBD1; J: TRBJ2-7; size: many; CDR3: CASSTTGYYEQYF; DNA: TGTGCCAGCAGCACGACAGGGTACTACGAGCAGTACTTC
length: 16; V: TRBV24-1; D: TRBD1; J: TRBJ2-3; size: -; CDR3: CATSDLDRALADTQYF; DNA: TGTGCCACCAGTGATTTGGACAGGGCGTTGGCAGATACGCAGTATTTT
length: 13; V: TRBV10-2; D: -; J: TRBJ1-1; size: -; CDR3: CASRYWDGTEAFF; DNA: TGCGCCAGCAGGTACTGGGATGGGACTGAAGCTTTCTTT
length: 14; V: TRBV6-1; D: -; J: TRBJ1-2; size: -; CDR3: CASSVLRGQGGYTF; DNA: TGTGCCAGCAGTGTATTGCGGGGACAAGGTGGCTACACCTTC
length: 16; V: TRBV5-6; D: TRBD1; J: TRBJ2-3; size: -; CDR3: CASSGETGSGTDTQYF; DNA: TGTGCCAGCAGCGGCGAGACAGGGAGTGGAACAGATACGCAATATTTT
length: 16; V: TRBV11-3; D: -; J: TRBJ2-3; size: -; CDR3: CASSSGLADSKDTQYF; DNA: TGTGCCAGTAGCTCCGGGCTAGCAGATAGCAAAGATACGCAGTATTTC
length: 15; V: TRBV6-1; D: -; J: TRBJ2-1; size: -; CDR3: CAIRVNTGPHNEQFF; DNA: TGTGCCATCAGGGTCAACACAGGACCTCACAATGAGCAGTTCTTC
length: 15; V: TRBV29-1; D: -; J: TRBJ2-5; size: -; CDR3: CSVDGHLGSQEAQYF; DNA: TGCAGCGTTGATGGACATCTAGGGAGCCAAGAGGCCCAGTACTTC
length: 16; V: TRBV5-1; D: TRBD2; J: TRBJ2-1; size: -; CDR3: CASSSTSGRSYNEQFF; DNA: TGCGCCAGCAGCTCTACTAGCGGGAGATCCTACAATGAGCAGTTCTTC
length: 15; V: TRBV6-1; D: -; J: TRBJ1-5; size: -; CDR3: CASSDSEEASQPQNF; DNA: TGTGCCAGCAGTGACTCGGAGGAAGCCAGTCAGCCCCAGAATTTT
length: 12; V: TRBV6-2/TRBV6-3; D: -; J: TRBJ2-3; size: many; CDR3: CASRISADTQYF; DNA: TGTGCCAGCAGAATATCGGCAGATACGCAGTATTTT
length: 14; V: TRBV28; D: TRBD2; J: TRBJ2-7; size: few; CDR3: CASSSIWGLKEQYF; DNA: TGTGCCAGCAGTTCAATATGGGGACTAAAAGAGCAGTACTTC
length: 16; V: TRBV12-3/TRBV12-4; D: TRBD1; J: TRBJ1-1; size: medium-sized; CDR3: CASSFGTGGMNTEAFF; DNA: TGTGCCAGCAGTTTCGGGACAGGGGGCATGAACACTGAAGCTTTCTTT
length: 15; V: TRBV5-5; D: -; J: TRBJ2-2; size: -; CDR3: CARSSIAPNSGELFF; DNA: TGTGCCAGAAGCTCCATAGCGCCGAACTCCGGGGAGCTGTTTTTT
length: 11; V: TRBV28; D: -; J: TRBJ2-1; size: -; CDR3: CASSPRGEQFF; DNA: TGTGCCAGTAGCCCCCGGGGAGAGCAGTTCTTC
length: 11; V: TRBV29-1; D: -; J: TRBJ2-2; size: -; CDR3: CSAVYTGELFF; DNA: TGCAGCGCTGTCTATACCGGGGAGCTGTTTTTT
length: 13; V: TRBV20-1; D: -; J: TRBJ2-5; size: -; CDR3: CSVQRWAVETQYF; DNA: TGCAGTGTTCAGAGATGGGCGGTAGAGACCCAGTACTTC
length: 14; V: TRBV28; D: -; J: TRBJ1-5; size: -; CDR3: CTSSLSGSNQPQHF; DNA: TGTACCAGCAGTCTCTCGGGAAGCAATCAACCCCAGCATTTT
length: 11; V: TRBV28; D: -; J: TRBJ2-5; size: -; CDR3: CASRTEEIQHF; DNA: TGTGCCAGCAGGACTGAAGAGATCCAGCACTTC
length: 15; V: TRBV20-1; D: -; J: TRBJ2-7; size: -; CDR3: CSTNPLGGGGYEQYF; DNA: TGCAGTACTAACCCTCTAGGGGGAGGGGGTTACGAGCAGTACTTC
length: 14; V: TRBV20-1; D: TRBD1; J: TRBJ2-4; size: -; CDR3: CSAEGQGAKSIQYF; DNA: TGCAGTGCCGAGGGACAGGGAGCCAAAAGCATTCAGTATTTC
length: 17; V: TRBV29-1; D: TRBD2; J: TRBJ2-1; size: many; CDR3: CSVVFWTSGSSYNEQFF; DNA: TGCAGCGTTGTATTTTGGACTAGCGGGAGCTCCTACAATGAGCAGTTCTTC
length: 12; V: TRBV6-6; D: -; J: TRBJ2-7; size: -; CDR3: CASSGQHNEQYF; DNA: TGTGCCAGCAGTGGACAGCACAACGAGCAGTACTTC
length: 14; V: TRBV6-2/TRBV6-3; D: -; J: TRBJ2-7; size: -; CDR3: CASTGGTGGAERYF; DNA: TGTGCTAGCACCGGCGGGACCGGCGGGGCCGAGCGGTACTTC
length: 10; V: TRBV29-1; D: -; J: TRBJ1-5; size: -; CDR3: CSPCDQPRHF; DNA: TGCAGCCCCTGCGATCAGCCTCGGCATTTT
length: 14; V: TRBV6-1; D: TRBD1; J: TRBJ1-1; size: -; CDR3: CASNQGAWYTEAFF; DNA: TGTGCCAGCAATCAGGGGGCGTGGTACACTGAAGCTTTCTTT
length: 13; V: TRBV20-1; D: -; J: TRBJ2-3; size: -; CDR3: CSAPGPRTDTRYF; DNA: TGCAGTGCTCCGGGGCCCCGGACAGATACGCGGTATTTT
length: 18; V: TRBV14; D: -; J: TRBJ1-3; size: -; CDR3: CASSQWGGLASSGNTIYF; DNA: TGTGCCAGCAGCCAATGGGGGGGTCTGGCCAGCTCTGGAAACACCATATATTTT
length: 17; V: TRBV13; D: TRBD2; J: TRBJ2-3; size: -; CDR3: CASSLVAASGLADTQYF; DNA: TGTGCCAGCAGCTTAGTTGCGGCTAGCGGGTTGGCAGATACGCAGTATTTT
length: 14; V: TRBV20-1; D: TRBD2; J: TRBJ2-1; size: many; CDR3: CSANLLAGEEEQFF; DNA: TGCAGTGCTAACCTACTAGCGGGAGAAGAGGAGCAGTTCTTC
length: 14; V: TRBV11-2; D: -; J: TRBJ2-2; size: -; CDR3: CASRAGPNTGELFF; DNA: TGTGCCAGCCGGGCGGGACCGAACACCGGGGAGCTGTTTTTT
length: 15; V: TRBV5-1; D: TRBD2; J: TRBJ2-7; size: -; CDR3: CASSLGGLLPYEQYF; DNA: TGCGCCAGCAGCTTGGGGGGACTATTACCCTACGAGCAGTACTTC
length: 14; V: TRBV12-3/TRBV12-4; D: TRBD1; J: TRBJ2-7; size: -; CDR3: CARSPGTGGIEQYF; DNA: TGTGCCAGAAGTCCCGGGACAGGGGGTATAGAGCAGTACTTC